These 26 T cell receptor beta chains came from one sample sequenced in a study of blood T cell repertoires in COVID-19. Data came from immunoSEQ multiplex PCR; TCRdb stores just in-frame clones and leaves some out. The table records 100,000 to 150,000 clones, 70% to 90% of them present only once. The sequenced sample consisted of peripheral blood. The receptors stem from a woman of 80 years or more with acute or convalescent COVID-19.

The CDR3 reads CASSQERTGSSNSPLHF. CDR3 sequence (DNA): TGTGCCAGCAGCCAGGAGAGGACAGGGAGCAGTAATTCACCCCTCCACTTT. The chain is built from TRBV4-2 and TRBJ1-6; 8 bases map to TRBD1. In germline, CDR1 is LGHNA, CDR2 YNFKEQ. V shed 3 bases, J shed 6 bases, and the junction held 10 bases outside the gene matches. This CDR3 spans 17 amino acids.

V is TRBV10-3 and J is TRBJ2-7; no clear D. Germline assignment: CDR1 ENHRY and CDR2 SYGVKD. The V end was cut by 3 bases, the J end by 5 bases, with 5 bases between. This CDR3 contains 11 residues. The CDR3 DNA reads TGTGCCATCAGTGAACTGGACGAGCAGTACTTC. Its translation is CAISELDEQYF.

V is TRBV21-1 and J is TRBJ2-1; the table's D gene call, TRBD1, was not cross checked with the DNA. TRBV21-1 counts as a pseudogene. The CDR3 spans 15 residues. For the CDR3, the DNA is TGTGCCAGCAGGGGGACAAATTCTATCTACAATGAGCAGTTCTTC. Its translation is CASRGTNSIYNEQFF.

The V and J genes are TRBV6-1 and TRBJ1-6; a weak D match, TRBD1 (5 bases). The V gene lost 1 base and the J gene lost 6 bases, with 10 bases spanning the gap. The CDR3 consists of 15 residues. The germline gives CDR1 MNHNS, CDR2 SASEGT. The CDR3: CASSEVLRGNSPLHF. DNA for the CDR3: TGTGCCAGCAGTGAAGTCCTTAGGGGTAATTCACCCCTCCACTTT.

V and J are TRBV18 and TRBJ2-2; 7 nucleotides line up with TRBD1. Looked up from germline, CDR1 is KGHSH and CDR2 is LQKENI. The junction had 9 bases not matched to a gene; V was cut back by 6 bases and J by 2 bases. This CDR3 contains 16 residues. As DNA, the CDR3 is TGTGCCAGCTCGCGCCGACAGGGCCCCAACACCGGGGAGCTGTTTTTT. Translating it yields CASSRRQGPNTGELFF.

CDR3 DNA sequence: TGCGCCAGCAGCAAAAACAGGGGAGAGTCACCCCTCCACTTT. Protein: CASSKNRGESPLHF. The chain employs TRBV5-1 and TRBJ1-6; 7 bases match TRBD1. Germline CDR1 and CDR2: SGHRS and YFSETQ. Germline trimming cut 4 bases from V and 10 bases from J; bases unmatched to any gene: 8. The CDR3 length is 14 residues.

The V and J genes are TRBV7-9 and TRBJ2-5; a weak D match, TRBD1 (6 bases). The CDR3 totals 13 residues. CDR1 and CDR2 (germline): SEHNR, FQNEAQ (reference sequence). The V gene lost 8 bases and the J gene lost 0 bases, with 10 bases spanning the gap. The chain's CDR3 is CASLTGYQETQYF. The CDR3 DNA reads TGTGCCAGCCTAACAGGGTACCAAGAGACCCAGTACTTC.

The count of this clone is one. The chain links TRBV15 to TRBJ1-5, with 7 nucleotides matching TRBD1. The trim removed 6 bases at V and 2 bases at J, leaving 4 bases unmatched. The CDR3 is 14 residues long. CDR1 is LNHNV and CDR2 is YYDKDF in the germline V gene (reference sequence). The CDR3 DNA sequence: TGTGCCACCAGGCAGGGGGGAGGCAATCAGCCCCAGCATTTT. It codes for CATRQGGGNQPQHF.

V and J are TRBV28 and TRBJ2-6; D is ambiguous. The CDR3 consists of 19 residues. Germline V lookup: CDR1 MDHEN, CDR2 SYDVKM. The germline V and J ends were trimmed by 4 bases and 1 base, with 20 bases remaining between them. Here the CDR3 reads CASSSSLEVAKSGANVLTF. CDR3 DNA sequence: TGTGCCAGCAGTTCTTCCCTCGAGGTCGCGAAATCTGGGGCCAACGTCCTGACTTTC.

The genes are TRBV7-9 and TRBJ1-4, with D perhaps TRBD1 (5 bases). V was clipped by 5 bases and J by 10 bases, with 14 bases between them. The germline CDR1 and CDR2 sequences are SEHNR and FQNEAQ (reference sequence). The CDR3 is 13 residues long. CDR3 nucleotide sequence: TGTGCCAGCAGCGTTGGGCAGGGTGGAAAACTGTTTTTT. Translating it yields CASSVGQGGKLFF.

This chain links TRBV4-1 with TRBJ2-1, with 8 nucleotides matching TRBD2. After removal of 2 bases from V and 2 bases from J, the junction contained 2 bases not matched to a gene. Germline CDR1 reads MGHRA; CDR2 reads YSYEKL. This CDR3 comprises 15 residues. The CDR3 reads CASSQREGTYNEQFF. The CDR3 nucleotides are TGCGCCAGCAGCCAACGGGAGGGCACCTACAATGAGCAGTTCTTC.

Here the CDR3 reads CASSFGLAGSYEQYF. CDR3 coding DNA: TGTGCCAGCAGCTTTGGCCTAGCGGGGTCCTACGAGCAGTACTTC. The J gene is TRBJ2-7, the V gene TRBV11-2; 9 bases agree with TRBD2. V shed 3 bases and J 1 base; nucleotides not matched to a gene: 4. Germline lookup yields CDR1 SGHAT and CDR2 FQNNGV. The CDR3 runs 15 residues.

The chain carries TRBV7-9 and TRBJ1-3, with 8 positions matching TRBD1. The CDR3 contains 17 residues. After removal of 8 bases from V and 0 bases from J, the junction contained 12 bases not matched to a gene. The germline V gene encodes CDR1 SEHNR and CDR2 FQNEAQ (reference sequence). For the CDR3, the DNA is TGTGCCAGCTTACCAGGGGACAGGCCTCTCTCTGGAAACACCATATATTTT. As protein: CASLPGDRPLSGNTIYF. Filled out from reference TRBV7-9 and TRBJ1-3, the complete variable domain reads DTGVSQNPRHKITKRGQNVTFRCDPISEHNRLYWYRQTLGQGPEFLTYFQNEAQLEKSRLLSDRFSAERPKGSFSTLEIQRTEQGDSAMYLCASLPGDRPLSGNTIYFGEGSWLTVV.

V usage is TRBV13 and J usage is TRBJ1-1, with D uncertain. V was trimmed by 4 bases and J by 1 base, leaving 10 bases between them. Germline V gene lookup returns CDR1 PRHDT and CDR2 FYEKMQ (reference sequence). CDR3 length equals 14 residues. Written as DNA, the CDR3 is TGTGCCAGCAGCTCGAGATACCAGAACACTGAAGCTTTCTTT. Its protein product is CASSSRYQNTEAFF.

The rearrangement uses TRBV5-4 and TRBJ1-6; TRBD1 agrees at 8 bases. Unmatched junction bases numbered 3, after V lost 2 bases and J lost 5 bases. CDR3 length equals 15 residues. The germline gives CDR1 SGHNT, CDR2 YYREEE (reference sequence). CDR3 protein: CASSLQGVDNSPLHF. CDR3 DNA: TGTGCCAGCAGCTTACAGGGGGTAGATAATTCACCCCTCCACTTT.

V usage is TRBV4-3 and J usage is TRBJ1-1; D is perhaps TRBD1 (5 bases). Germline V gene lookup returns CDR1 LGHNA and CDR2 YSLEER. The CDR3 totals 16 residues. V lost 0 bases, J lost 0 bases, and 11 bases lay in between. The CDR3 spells CASSQEEGRVNTEAFF. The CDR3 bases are TGCGCCAGCAGCCAAGAGGAGGGCAGGGTGAACACTGAAGCTTTCTTT.

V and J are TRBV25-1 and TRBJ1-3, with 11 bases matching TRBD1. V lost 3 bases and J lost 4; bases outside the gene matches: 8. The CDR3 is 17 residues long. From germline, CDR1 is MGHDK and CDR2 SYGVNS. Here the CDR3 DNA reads TGTGCCAGCAGTGATTCGGACAGGGGGCCCCTGGGAAACACCATATATTTT. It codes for CASSDSDRGPLGNTIYF.

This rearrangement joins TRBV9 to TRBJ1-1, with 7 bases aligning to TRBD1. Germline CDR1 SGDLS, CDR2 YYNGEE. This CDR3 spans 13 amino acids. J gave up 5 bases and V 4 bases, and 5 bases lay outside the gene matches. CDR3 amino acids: CASSKYRGTEAFF. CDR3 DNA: TGTGCCAGCAGCAAATACAGGGGAACTGAAGCTTTCTTT.

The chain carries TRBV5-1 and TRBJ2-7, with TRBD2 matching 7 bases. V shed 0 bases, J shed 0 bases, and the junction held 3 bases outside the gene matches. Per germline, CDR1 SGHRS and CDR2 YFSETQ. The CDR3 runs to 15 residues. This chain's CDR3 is CASSLVWGGSYEQYF. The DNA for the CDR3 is TGCGCCAGCAGCTTGGTATGGGGGGGCTCCTACGAGCAGTACTTC.

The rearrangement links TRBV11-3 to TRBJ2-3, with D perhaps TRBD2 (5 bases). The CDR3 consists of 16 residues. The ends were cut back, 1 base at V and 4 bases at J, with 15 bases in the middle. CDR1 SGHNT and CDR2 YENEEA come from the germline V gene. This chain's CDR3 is CASSLGTSLGADTQYF. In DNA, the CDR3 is TGTGCCAGCAGCTTAGGGACTTCCCTTGGGGCAGATACGCAGTATTTT.

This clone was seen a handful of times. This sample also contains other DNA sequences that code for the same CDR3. In DNA, the CDR3 is TGTGCCAGCAGCTTAGGGGGGGACACCGGGGAGCTGTTTTTT. As protein: CASSLGGDTGELFF. The chain couples TRBV7-2 to TRBJ2-2, with D possibly TRBD2 on 6 matching bases. Germline V gives CDR1 SGHTA, CDR2 FQGNSA. Between the trimmed V and J ends, which lost 1 base and 3 bases, there was a span of 6 bases. CDR3 length equals 14 residues.

The CDR3 DNA reads TGCGCCAGCAGCCAGGGGACAGAAACCTACGAGCAGTACTTC. Translated, it gives CASSQGTETYEQYF. The chain combines TRBV4-1 with TRBJ2-7, with 7 bases aligning to TRBD1. Trimming removed 3 bases from V and 2 bases from J; junction bases left unmatched: 4. Germline lookup yields CDR1 MGHRA and CDR2 YSYEKL. The length of the CDR3 is 14 residues.

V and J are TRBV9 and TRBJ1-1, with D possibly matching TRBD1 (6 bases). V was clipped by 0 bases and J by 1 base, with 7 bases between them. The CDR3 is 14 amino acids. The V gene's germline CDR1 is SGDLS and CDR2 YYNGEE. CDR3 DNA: TGTGCCAGCAGCGTAGGACAGGAGAACACTGAAGCTTTCTTT. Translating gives CASSVGQENTEAFF.

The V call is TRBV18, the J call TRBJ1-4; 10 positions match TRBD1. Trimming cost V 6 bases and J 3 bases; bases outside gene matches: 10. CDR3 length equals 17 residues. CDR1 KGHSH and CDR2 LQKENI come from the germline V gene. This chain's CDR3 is CASSQRRDRGPNEKLFF. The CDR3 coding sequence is TGTGCCAGCTCCCAACGGCGGGACAGGGGTCCTAATGAAAAACTGTTTTTT.

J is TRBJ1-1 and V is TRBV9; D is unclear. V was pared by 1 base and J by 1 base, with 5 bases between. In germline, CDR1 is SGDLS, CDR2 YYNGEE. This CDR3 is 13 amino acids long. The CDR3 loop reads CASSVLSNTEAFF. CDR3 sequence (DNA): TGTGCCAGCAGCGTACTCTCGAACACTGAAGCTTTCTTT.

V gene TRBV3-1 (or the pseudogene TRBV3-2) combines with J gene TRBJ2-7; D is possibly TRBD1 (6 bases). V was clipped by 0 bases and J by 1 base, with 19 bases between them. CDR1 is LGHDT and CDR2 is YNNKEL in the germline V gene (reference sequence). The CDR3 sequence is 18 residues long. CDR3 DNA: TGTGCCAGCAGCCAAGAGGGGCAGGGGCAGCTTTGGTCCTACGAGCAGTACTTC. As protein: CASSQEGQGQLWSYEQYF.